Given below is one T cell receptor (beta chain) in context. Its antigen remains unidentified. The V and J ends lost 3 bases and 2 bases, in that order; junction bases with no gene match: 8. The germline V gene encodes CDR1 LNHDA and CDR2 SQIVND (reference sequence). The CDR3 totals 16 residues. These data come from a study of cytomegalovirus exposure and HLA in healthy donors. Study-wide results and caveats: A likely sequencing artifact accounted for one observed cluster of highly shared sequence variants. According to the study, about 180 TCR beta chains were cytomegalovirus-associated.

The PCR was carried out with 60 Vbeta primers and 13 Jbeta primers. The repertoire was sequenced with immunoSEQ multiplex PCR; TCRdb's copy has only in-frame clones and lacks some. The repertoire holds around 200,000 clones, with about three quarters as singletons. The sample taken for sequencing was PBMCs. The chain uses TRBV19 and TRBJ1-1; 8 bases fit TRBD1. The sequence was obtained from a female donor in good health and CMV-seronegative. The CDR3, as DNA: TGTGCCAGTAGTATTCCCGGGACAGGAGTAAACACTGAAGCTTTCTTT. It encodes CASSIPGTGVNTEAFF.